Only one count was recorded for the clone carrying this T cell receptor (beta chain). This entry belongs to a study of blood T cell repertoires in COVID-19. Study at large: Samples representing acute and convalescent COVID-19 were sourced from the United States, Italy and Spain. From T cells, B-cell-depleted T cells, or PBMCs came the material, which was cDNA or gDNA.

CDR1 is MDHEN, CDR2 SYDVKM, per germline. This CDR3 is 14 amino acids long. Participant ages covered roughly 18 to 89 years across 24 US areas. Grouping used clinical history reported by participants in a survey and questionnaire. Clones were sequenced by immunoSEQ multiplex PCR, and TCRdb holds only the in-frame ones, with some missing. Of roughly 200,000 clones listed, 86% are singletons. Source material: PBMCs or T cells enriched from blood (not recorded which). The chain combines TRBV28 with TRBJ1-3; D not resolved. This clonotype was obtained from a woman aged 45-65 years in a cohort exposed to, infected with or recovered from COVID-19 (not recorded which). The CDR3 region has the DNA TGTGAGTTAAGGCGGGCAAGCTCTGGAAACACCATATATTTT. It codes for CELRRASSGNTIYF.